This T cell receptor (beta chain) was observed in a study of CD8+ T cells in alopecia areata. The CDR3 is 13 amino acids. Germline V gives CDR1 LNHDA, CDR2 SQIVND (reference sequence). Trimming shortened V by 3 bases and J by 1 base, and 6 bases separated the two germline ends. cDNA prepared by RNA extraction and subsequent reverse transcription served as the template for sequencing. Clones were sequenced by immunoSEQ multiplex PCR, and TCRdb holds only the in-frame ones, with some missing. The profile covers more than 90,000 clones, with 30% to 40% appearing a single time and roughly 3.3% taken by the ten largest.

The sequenced sample consisted of CD4+ T cells sorted from blood. The clonotype originates from a human donor with alopecia areata. The V call is TRBV19, the J call TRBJ1-2; no reliable D call. CDR3 DNA sequence: TGTGCCAGTAGTATTCCGGATAACTATGGCTACACCTTC. It specifies CASSIPDNYGYTF.